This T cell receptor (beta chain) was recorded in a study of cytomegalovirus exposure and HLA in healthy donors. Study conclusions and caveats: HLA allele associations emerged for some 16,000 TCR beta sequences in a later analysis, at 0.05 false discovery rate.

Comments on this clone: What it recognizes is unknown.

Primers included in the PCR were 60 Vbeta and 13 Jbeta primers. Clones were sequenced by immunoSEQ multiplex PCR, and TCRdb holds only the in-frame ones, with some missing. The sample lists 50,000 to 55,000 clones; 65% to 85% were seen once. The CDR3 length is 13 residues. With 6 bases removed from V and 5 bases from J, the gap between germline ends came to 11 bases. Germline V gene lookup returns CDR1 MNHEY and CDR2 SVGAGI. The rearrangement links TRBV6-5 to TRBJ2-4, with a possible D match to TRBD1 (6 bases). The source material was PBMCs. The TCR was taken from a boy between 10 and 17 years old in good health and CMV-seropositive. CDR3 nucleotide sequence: TGTGCCAGCAGAACACCAGGGGAAAACATTCAGTACTTC. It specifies CASRTPGENIQYF.